Below are 22 T cell receptor beta chains sequenced from a single sample in a study of blood T cell repertoires in COVID-19. The data were produced by immunoSEQ multiplex PCR, yet TCRdb's version contains in-frame clones alone and is incomplete. The sample carries about 180,000 clones, about 86% recorded once. Sequencing was done on a sample of peripheral blood. The receptors were gathered from a man between 65 and 79 years old with active or convalescent COVID-19.

In this sample, this clone turned up a few times. The chain links TRBV10-2 to TRBJ2-2; D is perhaps TRBD2 (5 bases). The ends were cut back, 7 bases at V and 0 bases at J, with 9 bases in the middle. This CDR3 has 14 amino acids. The germline V gene has CDR1 WSHSY and CDR2 SAAADI. The CDR3 protein is CASIARTNTGELFF. CDR3 nucleotides: TGCGCCAGCATAGCGCGAACGAACACCGGGGAGCTGTTTTTT.

J is TRBJ1-2 and V is TRBV15, with 7 bases aligning to TRBD1. This CDR3 has 14 residues. CDR1 and CDR2 (germline): LNHNV, YYDKDF (reference sequence). V shed 0 bases and J 6 bases; nucleotides not matched to a gene: 4. The CDR3 reads CATSRDRDRDGYTF. The DNA of the CDR3 is TGTGCCACCAGCAGAGATCGAGACAGGGATGGCTACACCTTC.

The DNA of the CDR3 is TGCGCCAGCAGCCAAGAGTGGGGGACAGGGGGCTCGTATGGCTACACCTTC. Encoded protein: CASSQEWGTGGSYGYTF. The chain recombines TRBV4-3 with TRBJ1-2; TRBD1 matches at 12 bases. Germline values: CDR1 LGHNA, CDR2 YSLEER. The V segment lost 0 bases and the J segment 5 bases; nucleotides outside the gene matches: 7. The CDR3 consists of 17 residues.

CDR3 bases: TGTGCCAGCAGCGCCCGCCCGGGAGGACCTAACTATGGCTACACCTTC. Protein: CASSARPGGPNYGYTF. The chain links TRBV9 to TRBJ1-2; D gene unclear. V was pared by 3 bases and J by 0 bases, with 15 bases between. CDR3 length: 16 residues. Per germline, CDR1 SGDLS and CDR2 YYNGEE.

The gene calls are TRBV12-3 or TRBV12-4 and TRBJ1-5; D call uncertain. The CDR3 consists of 12 residues. The ends were cut back, 1 base at V and 5 bases at J, with 3 bases in the middle. The CDR3 sequence: CASSLDYQPQHF. The CDR3 DNA reads TGTGCCAGCAGTTTAGACTATCAGCCCCAGCATTTT.

This clone was counted only a few times. The chain combines TRBV11-2 with TRBJ1-6, with D possibly being TRBD1 (5 bases). This CDR3 comprises 15 residues. Germline V gives CDR1 SGHAT, CDR2 FQNNGV. V lost 0 bases and J 9 bases, leaving 12 bases between the germline ends. CDR3 nucleotide sequence: TGTGCCAGCAGCTTAGATCCGGGGGTGGGTTCACCCCTCCACTTT. Its translation: CASSLDPGVGSPLHF.

This chain connects TRBV6-5 to TRBJ2-2; D gene uncertain. V was cut by 8 bases and J by 0 bases, with 13 bases left in between. The germline V gene encodes CDR1 MNHEY and CDR2 SVGAGI. The CDR3 loop spans 15 amino acids. This chain's CDR3 is CASRTRRTNTGELFF. The CDR3 coding sequence is TGTGCCAGCCGCACCCGCAGAACGAACACCGGGGAGCTGTTTTTT.

The genes are TRBV29-1 and TRBJ1-5, with D tentatively TRBD1 (5 bases). V dropped 7 bases and J dropped 11 bases, with 18 bases sitting between them. This CDR3 has 12 residues. Germline assignment: CDR1 SQVTM and CDR2 ANQGSEA. The CDR3: CSAGHSNGAQHF. As DNA, the CDR3 is TGCAGCGCCGGACACTCCAACGGAGCCCAGCATTTT. Complete variable domain (other parts from reference TRBV29-1 and TRBJ1-5): SAVISQKPSRDICQRGTSLTIQCQVDSQVTMMFWYRQQPGQSLTLIATANQGSEATYESGFVIDKFPISRPNLTFSTLTVSNMSPEDSSIYLCSAGHSNGAQHFGDGTRLSIL.

This clone was observed a few times. This chain links TRBV23-1 with TRBJ1-1, with TRBD1 identical over 9 bases. TRBV23-1 is identified as an open reading frame with a role that is uncertain. V lost 2 bases and J lost 0; bases outside the gene matches: 7. This CDR3 comprises 17 residues. CDR3 sequence reads: CASSQTTGQGMNTEAFF. In nucleotides, the CDR3 is TGCGCCAGCAGTCAAACAACGGGACAGGGAATGAACACTGAAGCTTTCTTT.

The rearrangement joins TRBV10-2 to TRBJ1-3; a weak D match, TRBD1 (6 bases). Germline assignment: CDR1 WSHSY and CDR2 SAAADI. This CDR3 comprises 15 residues. Trimming removed 6 bases from V and 0 bases from J, with 12 bases in between. The chain's CDR3 is CASRRTEHSGNTIYF. The CDR3 nucleotides are TGCGCCAGCAGGAGGACAGAACACTCTGGAAACACCATATATTTT.

The CDR3 here is CASAPGTYQPQHF. The CDR3 DNA reads TGTGCTAGTGCACCGGGAACTTATCAGCCCCAGCATTTT. The rearrangement uses TRBV12-5 and TRBJ1-5; D not certain. The germline V and J ends were trimmed by 7 bases and 5 bases, with 12 bases remaining between them. The CDR3 extends over 13 amino acids. Germline assignment: CDR1 LGHNT and CDR2 FRNRAP.

This clone has just a few counts. This chain uses TRBV4-3 with TRBJ1-6, with 7 nucleotides matching TRBD1. This CDR3 has 16 residues. After removal of 0 bases from V and 7 bases from J, the junction contained 6 bases not matched to a gene. Per germline, CDR1 LGHNA and CDR2 YSLEER. CDR3 sequence (DNA): TGCGCCAGCAGCCAAGATTTGGACAGGCCGAATTCACCCCTCCACTTT. It is translated as CASSQDLDRPNSPLHF.

The J gene is TRBJ1-6, the V gene TRBV7-6, with D possibly matching TRBD1 (6 bases). V lost 7 bases, J lost 6 bases, and 16 bases lay in between. Germline CDR1 SGHVS, CDR2 FNYEAQ. The CDR3 totals 15 residues. The CDR3 coding sequence is TGTGCCAGCACCTCCCACGCGGACAGTAATTCACCCCTCCACTTT. Its protein product is CASTSHADSNSPLHF.

The CDR3, as DNA: TGTGCCAGCAGCCCCAAGAGGGCGAACACTGAAGCTTTCTTT. Its translation is CASSPKRANTEAFF. The chain uses TRBV14 and TRBJ1-1; D unclear. The CDR3 consists of 14 residues. CDR1 and CDR2 (germline): SGHDN, FVKESK. V was trimmed by 4 bases and J by 1 base, leaving 10 bases between them.

The V gene is TRBV19, the J gene TRBJ2-2; TRBD2 might be the D (6 bases). Trimming removed 4 bases from V and 0 bases from J, with 18 bases in between. Germline loops: CDR1 LNHDA, CDR2 SQIVND (reference sequence). The CDR3 runs 18 residues. CDR3 protein: CASSRREVAISNTGELFF. CDR3 in DNA: TGTGCCAGTAGTAGAAGGGAGGTAGCTATTTCGAACACCGGGGAGCTGTTTTTT. The complete variable domain, with remaining parts taken from reference TRBV19 and TRBJ2-2, reads DGGITQSPKYLFRKEGQNVTLSCEQNLNHDAMYWYRQDPGQGLRLIYYSQIVNDFQKGDIAEGYSVSREKKESFPLTVTSAQKNPTAFYLCASSRREVAISNTGELFFGEGSRLTVL.

The chain is built from TRBV7-2 and TRBJ2-1; 12 bases fit TRBD2. The length of the CDR3 is 17 residues. V was pared by 0 bases and J by 4 bases, with 4 bases of the junction left unmatched. Germline assignment: CDR1 SGHTA and CDR2 FQGNSA. In nucleotides, the CDR3 is TGTGCCAGCAGCTTAGCGCGGGGACTAGCGGGTTACAATGAGCAGTTCTTC. The encoded protein is CASSLARGLAGYNEQFF.

The chain is built from TRBV9 and TRBJ1-1, with D unresolved. Trimming removed 0 bases at V and 6 bases at J, with 9 bases between. The CDR3 extends over 13 amino acids. The germline CDR1 and CDR2 sequences are SGDLS and YYNGEE. The CDR3 DNA is TGTGCCAGCAGCGTAGATTATGGAGCTGAAGCTTTCTTT. Translated: CASSVDYGAEAFF.

J is TRBJ2-4 and V is TRBV19; 12 bases match TRBD2. V shed 4 bases, J shed 0 bases, and the junction held 7 bases outside the gene matches. This CDR3 spans 18 amino acids. Germline-derived CDR1 and CDR2 are LNHDA and SQIVND (reference sequence). The CDR3 sequence: CASSSPGLAGLAKNIQYF. DNA of the CDR3: TGTGCCAGTAGTAGCCCGGGACTAGCGGGCCTAGCCAAAAACATTCAGTACTTC.

This chain uses TRBV5-1 with TRBJ1-1; a weak D match, TRBD1 (5 bases). This CDR3 region has 13 residues. Trimming cost V 2 bases and J 3 bases, with 8 bases left between them. Germline V gene lookup returns CDR1 SGHRS and CDR2 YFSETQ. This chain's CDR3 is CASSFQGDTEAFF. Here the CDR3 DNA reads TGCGCCAGCAGCTTTCAGGGTGACACTGAAGCTTTCTTT.

CDR3: CASSVGRSGQFSDTQYF. CDR3 nucleotide sequence: TGTGCCAGCAGCGTAGGAAGGTCGGGACAGTTCTCAGATACGCAGTATTTT. The J gene is TRBJ2-3, the V gene TRBV9, with TRBD1 matching over 7 bases. The germline CDR1 and CDR2 sequences are SGDLS and YYNGEE. The CDR3 contains 17 residues. J gave up 4 bases and V 0 bases, and 11 bases lay outside the gene matches.

This clone was observed a few times. The V gene is TRBV5-1, the J gene TRBJ1-2; 9 nucleotides align to TRBD1. In germline, CDR1 is SGHRS, CDR2 YFSETQ. There are 14 residues in the CDR3. J was trimmed by 6 bases and V by 4 bases; bases with no gene match: 7. This CDR3 reads CASSGPGTGNGYTF. The CDR3 coding sequence is TGCGCCAGCAGCGGGCCCGGGACAGGGAATGGCTACACCTTC.

This chain uses TRBV27 with TRBJ1-5; D gene ambiguous. V was cut by 5 bases and J by 2 bases, with 16 bases left in between. The CDR3 consists of 16 residues. Germline-derived CDR1 and CDR2 are MNHEY and SMNVEV (reference sequence). CDR3 nucleotide sequence: TGTGCCAGCAGTCACCTAGATGAGTTCGGCAATCAGCCCCAGCATTTT. Translation: CASSHLDEFGNQPQHF.